These T cell receptor beta chains were read from a single sample in a study of shared clonotypes between healthy human individuals. Clones were sequenced by immunoSEQ multiplex PCR, and TCRdb holds only the in-frame ones, with some missing. The sample carries 2 million to 2.5 million clones, roughly 93% recorded once. What was sequenced was naive CD4+ T cells from PBMCs. These TCRs come from a young man in good health. Some clones in this sample may be carry-over from other donors' samples. Both conserved end residues are part of each CDR3. The order of the fields is J gene, clone size, V gene, CDR3 protein. Some rows mark clone size as missing; the rest say once, few, many or name a class of expanded clone.

TRBJ2-2	.	TRBV28	CASSPPGGARTGELFF
TRBJ2-2	once	TRBV5-1	CASSPLAAAGELFF
TRBJ1-2	.	TRBV18	CASSPEGRGYTF
TRBJ1-6	.	TRBV28	CASNIGGGVGSPLHF
TRBJ2-1	.	TRBV27	CASRKHGSDNEQFF
TRBJ2-2	.	TRBV18	CASSPAGTLNTGELFF
TRBJ2-7	.	TRBV2	CASSGPGQGYYEQYF
TRBJ2-7	.	TRBV27	CASSFTISYEQYF
TRBJ1-4	.	TRBV29-1	CSAKRGAGEKLFF
TRBJ1-1	.	TRBV29-1	CSVDGDREAPTEAFF
TRBJ2-7	.	TRBV27	CASRLAGGSYEQYF
TRBJ2-7	once	TRBV5-5	CASSLVQVGLYEQYF
TRBJ2-7	.	TRBV9	CASSVAASPSSYEQYF
TRBJ2-6	.	TRBV6-1	CASSEIGAGANVLTF
TRBJ2-3	.	TRBV15	CATSREDAGTSTDTQYF
TRBJ2-5	once	TRBV6-1	CASSEAPGEGGETQYF
TRBJ1-5	.	TRBV7-2	CASSLASGQYQPQHF
TRBJ2-2	once	TRBV7-3	CASSATRDYGGELFF
TRBJ2-3	.	TRBV29-1	CSVEGLAGADTQYF
TRBJ2-7	.	TRBV6-6	CASSTTPGTGDHEQYF
TRBJ2-5	.	TRBV11-2	CASSNGQGARETQYF
TRBJ2-7	.	TRBV18	CASSLFGQGASYEQYF
TRBJ2-1	.	TRBV4-2	CASSQEGYDGSSYNEQFF
TRBJ2-7	once	TRBV28	CAIRRDSYEQYF
TRBJ2-3	once	TRBV6-4	CASRNQNTQYF
TRBJ2-3	.	TRBV7-3	CASSPQMWTGSGDTQYF